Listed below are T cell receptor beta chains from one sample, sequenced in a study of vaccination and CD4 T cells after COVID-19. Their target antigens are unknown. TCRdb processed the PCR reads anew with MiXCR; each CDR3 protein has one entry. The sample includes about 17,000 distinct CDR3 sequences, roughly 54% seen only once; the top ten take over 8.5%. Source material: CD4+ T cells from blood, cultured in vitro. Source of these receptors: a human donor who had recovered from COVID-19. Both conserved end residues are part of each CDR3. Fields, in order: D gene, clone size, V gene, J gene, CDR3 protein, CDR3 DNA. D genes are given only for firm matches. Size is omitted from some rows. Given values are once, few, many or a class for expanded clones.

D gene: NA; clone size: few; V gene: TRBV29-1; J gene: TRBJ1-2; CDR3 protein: CSCEVREGDYTF; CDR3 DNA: TGCAGCTGCGAGGTCAGGGAAGGGGACTACACCTTC
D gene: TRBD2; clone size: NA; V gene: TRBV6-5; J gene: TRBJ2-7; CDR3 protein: CASSYSAGGPHEQYF; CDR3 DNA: TGTGCCAGCAGTTACTCGGCGGGAGGGCCCCACGAGCAGTACTTC
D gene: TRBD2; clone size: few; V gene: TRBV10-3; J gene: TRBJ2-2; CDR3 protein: CAISSSMGGAGTGELFF; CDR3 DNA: TGTGCCATCTCCTCATCGATGGGCGGAGCGGGGACCGGGGAGCTGTTTTTT
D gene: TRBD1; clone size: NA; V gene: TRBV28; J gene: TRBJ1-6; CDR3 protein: CASSLWLDRGRYNSPLHF; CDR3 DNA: TGTGCCAGCAGTTTATGGCTTGACAGGGGCCGTTATAATTCACCCCTCCACTTT
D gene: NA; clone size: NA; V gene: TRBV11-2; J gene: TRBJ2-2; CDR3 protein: CASSLVGNTGELFF; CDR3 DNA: TGTGCCAGCAGCTTAGTAGGAAACACCGGGGAGCTGTTTTTT
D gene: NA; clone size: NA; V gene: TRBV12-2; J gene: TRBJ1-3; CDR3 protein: CASRLASRDSLNSGNTIYF; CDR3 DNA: TGTGCAAGTCGCTTAGCGTCCCGGGACAGCCTCAACTCTGGAAACACCATATATTTT
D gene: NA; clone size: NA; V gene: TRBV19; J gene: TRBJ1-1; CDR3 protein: CASSIPPGARMNTEAFF; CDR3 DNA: TGTGCCAGTAGTATTCCCCCGGGGGCCAGAATGAACACTGAAGCTTTCTTT
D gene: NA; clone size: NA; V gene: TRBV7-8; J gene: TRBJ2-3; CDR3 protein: CASSVYRVDTQYF; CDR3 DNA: TGTGCCAGCAGCGTTTACAGGGTAGATACGCAGTATTTT
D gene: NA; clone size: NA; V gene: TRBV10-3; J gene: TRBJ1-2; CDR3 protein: CAISEVNYGYTF; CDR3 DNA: TGTGCCATCAGTGAGGTCAACTATGGCTACACCTTC
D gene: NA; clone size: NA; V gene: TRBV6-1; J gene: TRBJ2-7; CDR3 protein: CASSITGWSGYEQYF; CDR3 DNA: TGTGCCAGCAGTATTACAGGGTGGTCGGGCTACGAGCAGTACTTC
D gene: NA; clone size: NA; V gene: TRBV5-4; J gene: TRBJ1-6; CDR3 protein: CASSLVSIQGGSPLHF; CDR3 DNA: TGTGCCAGCAGCTTGGTTTCCATACAGGGCGGAAGTCCCCTCCACTTT
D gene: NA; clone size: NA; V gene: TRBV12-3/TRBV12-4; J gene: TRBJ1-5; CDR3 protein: CASSLAMRGQPQHF; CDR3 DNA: TGTGCCAGCAGTTTAGCGATGAGGGGTCAGCCCCAGCATTTT
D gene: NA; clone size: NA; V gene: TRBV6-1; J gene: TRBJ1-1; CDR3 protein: CASTYREDLNTEAFF; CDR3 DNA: TGTGCCAGCACCTACCGGGAGGACTTGAACACTGAAGCTTTCTTT
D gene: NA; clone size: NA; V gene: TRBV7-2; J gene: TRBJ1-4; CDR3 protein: CASSYRNEKLFF; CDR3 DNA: TGTGCCAGCAGCTACAGGAATGAAAAACTGTTTTTT
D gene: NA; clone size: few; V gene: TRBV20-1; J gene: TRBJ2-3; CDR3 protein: CSAGGRVDTQYF; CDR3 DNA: TGCAGTGCAGGGGGGCGGGTAGATACGCAGTATTTT
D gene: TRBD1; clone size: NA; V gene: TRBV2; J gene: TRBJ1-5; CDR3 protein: CASTLMGQGNQQPQHF; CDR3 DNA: TGTGCCAGCACCCTGATGGGACAGGGGAACCAACAGCCCCAGCATTTT